The source of this T cell receptor (beta chain) is a study of blood T cells in healthy people across ages. The CDR3 is 14 amino acids. V lost 3 bases to trimming and J lost 8 bases; unmatched junction nucleotides: 6. The germline V gene has CDR1 MDHEN and CDR2 SYDVKM. A second PCR, run for about 7 to 11 cycles, used a sample-barcoded 5' primer plus a J-beta primer mix. Through a template-switch adaptor with 12 random nucleotides, each cDNA molecule received a tag. All samples yielded 2.5 million or more CDR3-containing paired-end reads. MiXCR, run by TCRdb on the 5' RACE reads, gives a single entry per CDR3 protein. The sample has about 970,000 distinct CDR3 sequences; 51% are singletons.

The clonotype comes from a woman aged 55-69 years in good health. This rearrangement joins TRBV28 to TRBJ1-4, with 7 bases fitting TRBD1. The sequenced sample consisted of blood. The CDR3 protein is CASSFDRENEKLFF. The CDR3 bases are TGTGCCAGCAGTTTTGACAGGGAAAACGAAAAACTGTTTTTT.